These T cell receptor beta chains were read from a single sample in a study of cytomegalovirus exposure and HLA in healthy donors. TCRdb's table, derived via immunoSEQ multiplex PCR, lists solely in-frame clones and lacks some. The sample comprises some 170,000 clones, about 79% of which are singletons, and just under 6.5% rests with the top ten. Material for sequencing was PBMCs. All receptors derive from a middle-aged man in good health and CMV-seropositive. CDR3s leave out the opening cysteine and the closing phenylalanine or tryptophan. Not all rows give a size; the values are once, few, many and, for expanded clones, a class.

ASSRLESGSGANGLT	-	TRBJ2-6	TRBV14
ASSLVQNGYT	-	TRBJ1-2	TRBV5-1
SVEPGRGTGELF	-	TRBJ2-2	TRBV29-1
ASRKDRVSNQPQH	-	TRBJ1-5	TRBV2
ASSLSGSPQF	-	TRBJ2-1	TRBV11-2
ASFSGLAFGETQY	-	TRBJ2-5	TRBV2
ASSVTAISYEQY	-	TRBJ2-7	TRBV9
ASSLAPGADTEAF	-	TRBJ1-1	TRBV5-1
ASSVLAGGSDTQY	-	TRBJ2-3	TRBV2
ASSLLSSYEQY	-	TRBJ2-7	TRBV27
ASSFDMDSSYEQY	few	TRBJ2-7	TRBV11-2
ASTAGTLGGELF	-	TRBJ2-2	TRBV10-1
ASSGDRGLAAPTADTQY	-	TRBJ2-3	TRBV12-1
ATKRVPNTGELF	-	TRBJ2-2	TRBV11-3
ASSYRDRGPGYT	-	TRBJ1-2	TRBV6-5
ASSLLPSGANVLT	-	TRBJ2-6	TRBV5-1
ASSYLGNTIY	-	TRBJ1-3	TRBV19
ASSIRGGNNEQF	-	TRBJ2-1	TRBV5-1
ASSPRWSEAF	few	TRBJ1-1	TRBV19
ASSVTGTANEKLF	-	TRBJ1-4	TRBV9
ASSYSTVRETQY	-	TRBJ2-5	TRBV6-6
ASSDKTGSTEAF	-	TRBJ1-1	TRBV2
ASSPGLVAGELF	-	TRBJ2-2	TRBV7-3
ASSFKQGAGGANVLT	-	TRBJ2-6	TRBV5-1
ASSPRDRGLERTEAF	-	TRBJ1-1	TRBV9
ASSWGQTTYNEQF	-	TRBJ2-1	TRBV5-1
ASSSLGPANEKLF	-	TRBJ1-4	TRBV5-1
ASTRTGNEQF	few	TRBJ2-1	TRBV5-6
ASSDGGQGFGYT	-	TRBJ1-2	TRBV6-5
ASSTTGTGYEELF	few	TRBJ1-4	TRBV25-1
ASSIHLGTGVPRTQY	-	TRBJ2-5	TRBV7-2